This TCR beta chain emerged from a study of cytomegalovirus exposure and HLA in healthy donors. Study-level points and caveats: Associated with HLA alleles at 0.05 false discovery rate in a later analysis were fewer than 20,000 TCR beta sequences. Rare sequences made up most TCRs, while some public TCRs were found in many donors. Fewer N-insertions than the approximately 680-donor mean were reportedly shown by an Asian-associated ancestry cluster in a later analysis.

This clone was seen only once. Antigen unknown. Germline V gives CDR1 MGHRA, CDR2 YSYEKL. This CDR3 is built from 13 residues. V gave up 4 bases and J gave up 6 bases, with 12 bases separating them. The primer mix had 60 Vbeta and 13 Jbeta primers. The table came from immunoSEQ multiplex PCR; TCRdb's copy has only in-frame clones and leaves some out. The table shows about 180,000 clones, with roughly 85% occurring only once. The chain joins TRBV4-1 to TRBJ1-2; possibly TRBD1 for D (6 bases). The specimen sequenced was PBMCs. The receptor comes from a boy aged 2-15 years in good health and CMV-seronegative. Here the CDR3 DNA reads TGCGCCAGCAGCCTCCGAGGGGGGGATGGCTACACCTTC. It yields the protein CASSLRGGDGYTF.